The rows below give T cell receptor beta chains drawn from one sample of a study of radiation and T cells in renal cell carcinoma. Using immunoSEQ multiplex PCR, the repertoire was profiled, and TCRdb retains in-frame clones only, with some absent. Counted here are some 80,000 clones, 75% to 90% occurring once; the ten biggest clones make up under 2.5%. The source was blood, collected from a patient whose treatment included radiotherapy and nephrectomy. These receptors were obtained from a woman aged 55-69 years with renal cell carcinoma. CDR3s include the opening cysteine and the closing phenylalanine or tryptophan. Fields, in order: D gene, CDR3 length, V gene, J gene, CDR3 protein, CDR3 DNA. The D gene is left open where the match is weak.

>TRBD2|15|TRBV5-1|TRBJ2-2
CASSDFTGGAGELFF
TGCGCCAGCAGCGATTTCACCGGGGGGGCCGGGGAGCTGTTTTTT
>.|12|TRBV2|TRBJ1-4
CASSEFSLYAIF
TGTGCCAGCAGTGAATTCTCCCTATATGCGATTTTT
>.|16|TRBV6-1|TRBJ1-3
CASSARRPISGNTIYF
TGTGCCAGCAGTGCACGTCGGCCGATCTCTGGAAACACCATATATTTT
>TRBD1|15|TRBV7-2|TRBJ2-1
CASSPGTGGFNEQFF
TGTGCCAGCAGCCCCGGGACAGGGGGCTTCAATGAGCAGTTCTTC
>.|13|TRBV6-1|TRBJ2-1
CASSVQEYNEQFF
TGTGCCAGCAGTGTACAGGAGTACAATGAGCAGTTCTTC
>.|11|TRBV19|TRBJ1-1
CASSLGAEAFF
TGTGCCAGTAGCCTAGGCGCTGAAGCTTTCTTT
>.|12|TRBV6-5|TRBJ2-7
CASSYPGYEQYF
TGTGCCAGCAGTTACCCGGGCTACGAGCAGTACTTC
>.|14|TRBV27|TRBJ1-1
CASSLLGPNTEAFF
TGTGCCAGCAGCCTCTTGGGGCCGAACACTGAAGCTTTCTTT
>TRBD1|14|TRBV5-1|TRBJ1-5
CASSLTGGSQPQHF
TGCGCCAGCAGCTTGACAGGGGGCAGTCAGCCCCAGCATTTT
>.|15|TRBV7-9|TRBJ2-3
CASSSRPASTDTQYF
TGTGCCAGCAGCTCCCGACCCGCTAGCACAGATACGCAGTATTTT
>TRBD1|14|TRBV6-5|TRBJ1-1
CASSPGQTNTEAFF
TGTGCCAGCAGCCCGGGACAGACCAACACTGAAGCTTTCTTT